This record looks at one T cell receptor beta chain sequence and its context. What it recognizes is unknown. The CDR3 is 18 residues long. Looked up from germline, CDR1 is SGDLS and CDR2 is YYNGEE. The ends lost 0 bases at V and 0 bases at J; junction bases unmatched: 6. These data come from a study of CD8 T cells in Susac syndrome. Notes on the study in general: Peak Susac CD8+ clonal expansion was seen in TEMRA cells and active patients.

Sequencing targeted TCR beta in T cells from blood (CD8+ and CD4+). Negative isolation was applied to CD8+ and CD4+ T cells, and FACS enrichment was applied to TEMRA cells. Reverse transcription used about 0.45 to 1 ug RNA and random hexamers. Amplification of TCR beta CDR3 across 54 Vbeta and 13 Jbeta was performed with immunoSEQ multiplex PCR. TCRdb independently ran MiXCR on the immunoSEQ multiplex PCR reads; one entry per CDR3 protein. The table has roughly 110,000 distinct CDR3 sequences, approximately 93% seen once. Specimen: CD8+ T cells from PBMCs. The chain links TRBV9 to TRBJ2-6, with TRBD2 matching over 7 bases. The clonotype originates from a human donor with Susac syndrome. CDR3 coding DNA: TGTGCCAGCAGCGTAGGGGGAGGGCCCTTCTCTGGGGCCAACGTCCTGACTTTC. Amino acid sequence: CASSVGGGPFSGANVLTF.